The text below deals with one T cell receptor (beta chain). The sample belongs to a study of blood T cell repertoires in COVID-19. As handled by the study authors: Amplified reference gene primers provided the basis for estimating nucleated cell counts. Measured with immunoSEQ multiplex PCR; TCRdb has only the in-frame clones, and not every one. V and J calls and clone size are given by that table; D and trimming were obtained from the DNA. The sample holds under 70,000 clones, about 90% seen once. The CDR3 has 16 amino acids. Trimming pared 1 base from V and 13 bases from J, leaving 22 bases between. Germline V gives CDR1 SGHTA, CDR2 FQGNSA.

Sequenced: peripheral blood. The sequence came from a woman in her fifties or sixties with active or convalescent COVID-19. This chain joins TRBV7-2 and TRBJ1-4, with a tentative D call TRBD1 (6 bases). The chain's CDR3 is CASSLGATGFGTRLFF. CDR3 nucleotides: TGTGCCAGCAGCTTAGGTGCGACAGGTTTTGGGACGAGACTGTTTTTT.